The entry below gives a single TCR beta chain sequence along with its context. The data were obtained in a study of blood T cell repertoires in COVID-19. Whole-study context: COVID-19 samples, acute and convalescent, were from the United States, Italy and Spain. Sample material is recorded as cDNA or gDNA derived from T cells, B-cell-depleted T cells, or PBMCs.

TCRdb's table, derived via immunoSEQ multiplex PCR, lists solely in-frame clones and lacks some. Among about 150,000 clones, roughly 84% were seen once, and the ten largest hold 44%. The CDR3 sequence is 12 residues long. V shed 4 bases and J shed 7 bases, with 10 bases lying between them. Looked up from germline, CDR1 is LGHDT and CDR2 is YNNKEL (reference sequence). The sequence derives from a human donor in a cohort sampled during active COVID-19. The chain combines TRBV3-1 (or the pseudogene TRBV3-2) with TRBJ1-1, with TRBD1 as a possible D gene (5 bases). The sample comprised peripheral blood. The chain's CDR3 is CASSLGVGEAFF. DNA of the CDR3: TGTGCCAGCAGCCTAGGGGTCGGTGAAGCTTTCTTT.